The 25 T cell receptor beta chains below come from one sample, sequenced in a study of Ad26.COV2.S vaccination and SARS-CoV-2 variants. Measured with immunoSEQ multiplex PCR; TCRdb has only the in-frame clones, and not every one. The sample includes 200,000 to 300,000 clones, around nine tenths of them seen just once. Treatment: roughly 18 received Ad26.COV2.S at low or high dose, single or two shots; 5 received placebo; per-sample allocation not given. Sample collection was performed on day 63 after the first vaccine or placebo injection. The input for sequencing was peripheral blood, taken in a trial of Ad26.COV2.S vaccine versus placebo. The source of these receptors is a person aged 18-60 years who received the Ad26.COV2.S COVID-19 vaccine or a placebo.

This chain connects TRBV7-8 to TRBJ1-5, with a possible D match to TRBD1 (5 bases). The CDR3 extends over 16 amino acids. V lost 5 bases and J 4 bases, leaving 18 bases between the germline ends. CDR1 SGHVS and CDR2 FQNEAQ come from the germline V gene. CDR3 sequence: CASSVRPGRSNQPQHF. The DNA for the CDR3 is TGTGCCAGCAGCGTTAGACCGGGACGATCTAATCAGCCCCAGCATTTT. Combining the CDR3 with reference TRBV7-8 and TRBJ1-5 gives the whole variable domain GAGVSQSPRYKVAKRGQDVALRCDPISGHVSLFWYQQALGQGPEFLTYFQNEAQLDKSGLPSDRFFAERPEGSVSTLKIQRTQQEDSAVYLCASSVRPGRSNQPQHFGDGTRLSIL.

This sequence joins TRBV29-1 and TRBJ2-5; 11 bases line up with TRBD2. With V trimmed by 4 bases and J by 5 bases, 3 bases remained unmatched. The CDR3 contains 13 residues. The germline CDR1 and CDR2 sequences are SQVTM and ANQGSEA. The DNA of the CDR3 is TGCAGCGTTGTCAGACTAGCGGGGGAGACCCAGTACTTC. Protein product: CSVVRLAGETQYF.

The rearrangement links TRBV7-2 to TRBJ1-3; no clear D gene. CDR1 is SGHTA and CDR2 is FQGNSA in the germline V gene. Trimming took off 4 bases at V and 0 bases at J, with 4 bases between the two ends. The CDR3 is made up of 13 amino acids. CDR3 residues: CASSSSSGNTIYF. The CDR3 nucleotides are TGTGCCAGCAGCTCCAGCTCTGGAAACACCATATATTTT.

V usage is TRBV4-1 and J usage is TRBJ2-3; a weak D match, TRBD1 (5 bases). This CDR3 contains 14 residues. V lost 1 base and J lost 3, with 8 bases in between. CDR1 and CDR2 from the germline V gene are MGHRA and YSYEKL. In DNA, the CDR3 is TGCGCCAGCAGCCAAGGAAGGGGTACAGATACGCAGTATTTT. Encoded protein: CASSQGRGTDTQYF.

The chain carries TRBV19 and TRBJ2-2; D is perhaps TRBD1 (5 bases). Germline V gene lookup returns CDR1 LNHDA and CDR2 SQIVND (reference sequence). The ends were cut back, 5 bases at V and 1 base at J, with 11 bases in the middle. The CDR3 covers 15 residues. CDR3 residues: CASSDGAMNTGELFF. The CDR3 DNA follows: TGTGCCAGTAGTGATGGGGCAATGAACACCGGGGAGCTGTTTTTT.

V is TRBV11-1 and J is TRBJ2-3, with D possibly matching TRBD1 (7 bases). The CDR3 has 16 residues. V lost 6 bases to trimming and J lost 2 bases, with 18 bases between them. The germline V gene has CDR1 SGHAT and CDR2 FQDESV (reference sequence). The CDR3 region is CASRGGTATYTDTQYF. CDR3 sequence (DNA): TGTGCCAGCAGGGGCGGGACAGCCACTTACACAGATACGCAGTATTTT.

The V call is TRBV5-1, the J call TRBJ2-7; D not resolved. Looked up from germline, CDR1 is SGHRS and CDR2 is YFSETQ. Trimming removed 0 bases at V and 3 bases at J, with 7 bases between. The CDR3 has 13 amino acids. This CDR3 reads CASSLESFYEQYF. The CDR3 coding sequence is TGCGCCAGCAGCTTGGAGAGTTTCTACGAGCAGTACTTC.

The chain carries TRBV3-1 (or the pseudogene TRBV3-2) and TRBJ2-1; 12 nucleotides line up with TRBD2. The CDR3 runs to 18 residues. The J segment lost 4 bases and the V segment lost 4 bases, leaving 11 bases of the junction unmatched. Germline V gene lookup returns CDR1 LGHDT and CDR2 YNNKEL (reference sequence). Here the CDR3 DNA reads TGTGCCAGCAGCCTCGCCCACCTACTAGCGGGAGGTTACAATGAGCAGTTCTTC. This translates into CASSLAHLLAGGYNEQFF.

The rearrangement links TRBV6-5 to TRBJ1-4; 7 positions agree with TRBD1. Germline CDR1 reads MNHEY; CDR2 reads SVGAGI. This CDR3 contains 14 residues. Germline trimming cut 2 bases from V and 8 bases from J; bases unmatched to any gene: 5. The CDR3, as DNA: TGTGCCAGCAGTTACGTGAGGGGGCGCGAAAAACTGTTTTTT. As protein: CASSYVRGREKLFF.

The chain is built from TRBV4-2 and TRBJ1-5; the D gene is possibly TRBD1 (5 bases). Trimming took off 0 bases at V and 3 bases at J, with 12 bases between the two ends. From germline, CDR1 is LGHNA and CDR2 YNFKEQ. The CDR3 spans 16 residues. The chain's CDR3 is CASSQEGQGLNQPQHF. CDR3 nucleotides: TGTGCCAGCAGCCAAGAGGGGCAGGGTCTCAATCAGCCCCAGCATTTT.

The V call is TRBV5-1, the J call TRBJ1-6; a weak D match, TRBD1 (5 bases). CDR1 and CDR2 (germline): SGHRS, YFSETQ. Trimming removed 0 bases from V and 0 bases from J, with 7 bases in between. The CDR3 length is 16 residues. CDR3 sequence reads: CASSLEGSSYNSPLHF. CDR3 coding DNA: TGCGCCAGCAGCTTGGAGGGGAGCTCCTATAATTCACCCCTCCACTTT.

The chain employs TRBV7-9 and TRBJ2-7; 9 nucleotides agree with TRBD1. The V and J ends lost 5 bases and 5 bases, in that order; junction bases with no gene match: 4. CDR3 length: 13 amino acids. Germline V gives CDR1 SEHNR, CDR2 FQNEAQ (reference sequence). The CDR3 DNA is TGTGCCAGCAGCGGACAGGGGCGCGACGAGCAGTACTTC. Translating it yields CASSGQGRDEQYF. The full variable domain, completed using reference TRBV7-9 and TRBJ2-7, is DTGVSQNPRHKITKRGQNVTFRCDPISEHNRLYWYRQTLGQGPEFLTYFQNEAQLEKSRLLSDRFSAERPKGSFSTLEIQRTEQGDSAMYLCASSGQGRDEQYFGPGTRLTVT.

V is TRBV18 and J is TRBJ2-7; 8 nucleotides line up with TRBD1. With 5 bases clipped from V and 5 bases from J, the junction kept 8 bases outside the gene matches. The germline V gene encodes CDR1 KGHSH and CDR2 LQKENI. The CDR3 consists of 14 residues. The chain's CDR3 is CASSSGTGSDEQYV. DNA for the CDR3: TGTGCCAGCTCATCGGGGACAGGTTCCGACGAGCAGTACGTC.

The V and J genes are TRBV12-5 and TRBJ2-1; the match to TRBD1 covers 10 bases. In germline, CDR1 is LGHNT, CDR2 FRNRAP. The CDR3 is 14 amino acids. V shed 9 bases and J 4 bases; nucleotides not matched to a gene: 6. CDR3 sequence reads: CASSMGQGYNEQFF. Here the CDR3 DNA reads TGTGCTAGCAGTATGGGACAGGGGTACAATGAGCAGTTCTTC.

The chain combines TRBV27 with TRBJ2-7, with 9 bases fitting TRBD1. CDR3 length equals 15 residues. Per the germline V gene, CDR1 is MNHEY and CDR2 is SMNVEV (reference sequence). Trimming took 4 bases from V and 1 from J; bases not matched to a gene: 5. CDR3 nucleotide sequence: TGTGCCAGCAGTTCGTTGGGACAGGGATCCTACGAGCAGTACGTC. Translating it yields CASSSLGQGSYEQYV.

The chain couples TRBV7-2 to TRBJ2-5; D is tentatively TRBD1 or TRBD2 (5 bases each). Germline CDR1 and CDR2: SGHTA and FQGNSA. The CDR3 sequence is 13 residues long. The V gene lost 8 bases and the J gene lost 1 base, with 11 bases spanning the gap. The CDR3 loop reads CASGTGLQETQYF. DNA for the CDR3: TGTGCCAGCGGGACGGGCCTCCAAGAGACCCAGTACTTC.

The chain couples TRBV15 to TRBJ1-5; D might be TRBD1 (6 bases). V was clipped by 5 bases and J by 4 bases, with 21 bases between them. Per germline, CDR1 LNHNV and CDR2 YYDKDF (reference sequence). CDR3 length: 17 amino acids. The CDR3 bases are TGTGCCACCAGCGCGCCGGGACAATCCTCCTATAATCAGCCCCAGCATTTT. Translation gives CATSAPGQSSYNQPQHF.

This chain connects TRBV20-1 to TRBJ1-3; weak D call: TRBD1 (6 bases). This CDR3 region has 14 residues. V gave up 3 bases and J gave up 0 bases, with 9 bases separating them. The germline gives CDR1 DFQATT, CDR2 SNEGSKA (reference sequence). CDR3 coding DNA: TGCAGTGCTAGTAAGGGGGGCTCTGGAAACACCATATATTTT. Its translation is CSASKGGSGNTIYF.

V gene TRBV30 combines with J gene TRBJ1-2; no clear D. Trimming shortened V by 0 bases and J by 7 bases, and 9 bases separated the two germline ends. Germline V lookup: CDR1 GTSNPN, CDR2 SVGIG (reference sequence). The CDR3 contains 12 residues. In nucleotides, the CDR3 is TGTGCCTGGAGTGTACGCGCGGGTGGCTACACCTTC. This codes for CAWSVRAGGYTF.

The DNA of the CDR3 is TGTGCCAGTAGTGTCCGACAGGGCGAGCAGTACTTC. Amino acids: CASSVRQGEQYF. The rearrangement joins TRBV19 to TRBJ2-7; TRBD1 agrees at 7 bases. J was trimmed by 6 bases and V by 5 bases; bases with no gene match: 4. Germline V CDR1 and CDR2: LNHDA, SQIVND (reference sequence). This CDR3 region has 12 residues.

This chain uses TRBV4-1 with TRBJ2-7; 8 bases align to TRBD1. This CDR3 has 13 residues. Germline CDR1 and CDR2: MGHRA and YSYEKL. V was pared by 4 bases and J by 5 bases, with 4 bases of the junction left unmatched. The CDR3 sequence is CASSLGQGHEQYV. The CDR3 nucleotides read TGCGCCAGCAGCCTAGGACAGGGCCACGAGCAGTACGTC.

The V gene is TRBV2, the J gene TRBJ1-6; possibly TRBD1 for D (6 bases). Germline values: CDR1 SNHLY, CDR2 FYNNEI. The V and J ends lost 2 bases and 10 bases respectively, with 12 bases between them. The CDR3 has 14 amino acids. Here the CDR3 reads CASSEWGAASPLHF. For the CDR3, the DNA is TGTGCCAGCAGTGAATGGGGGGCCGCCTCACCCCTCCACTTT. The complete variable domain, with remaining parts taken from reference TRBV2 and TRBJ1-6, reads EPEVTQTPSHQVTQMGQEVILRCVPISNHLYFYWYRQILGQKVEFLVSFYNNEISEKSEIFDDQFSVERPDGSNFTLKIRSTKLEDSAMYFCASSEWGAASPLHFGNGTRLTVT.

The chain uses TRBV3-1 (or the pseudogene TRBV3-2) and TRBJ1-6; D remains ambiguous. The germline CDR1 and CDR2 sequences are LGHDT and YNNKEL (reference sequence). This CDR3 comprises 15 residues. V lost 1 base and J 5 bases, leaving 9 bases between the germline ends. The CDR3 sequence: CASSQADRDNSPLHF. Written as DNA, the CDR3 is TGTGCCAGCAGCCAAGCGGACCGCGATAATTCACCCCTCCACTTT.

V is TRBV27 and J is TRBJ1-4; 10 nucleotides line up with TRBD1. Per germline, CDR1 MNHEY and CDR2 SMNVEV (reference sequence). The ends lost 8 bases at V and 8 bases at J; junction bases unmatched: 20. CDR3 length: 18 residues. In DNA form, the CDR3 reads TGTGCCAGCGGTAAGCTCGGAGGGACGACAGGGGGCAAGGAAAAACTGTTTTTT. This encodes CASGKLGGTTGGKEKLFF.

The chain employs TRBV11-2 and TRBJ2-7; D gene ambiguous. The CDR3 is 14 amino acids. Between the trimmed V and J ends, which lost 1 base and 3 bases, there was a span of 10 bases. Germline V gene data show CDR1 as SGHAT and CDR2 as FQNNGV. CDR3: CASSLVQIGYEQYV. The CDR3 bases are TGTGCCAGCAGCTTAGTCCAGATAGGCTACGAGCAGTACGTC.